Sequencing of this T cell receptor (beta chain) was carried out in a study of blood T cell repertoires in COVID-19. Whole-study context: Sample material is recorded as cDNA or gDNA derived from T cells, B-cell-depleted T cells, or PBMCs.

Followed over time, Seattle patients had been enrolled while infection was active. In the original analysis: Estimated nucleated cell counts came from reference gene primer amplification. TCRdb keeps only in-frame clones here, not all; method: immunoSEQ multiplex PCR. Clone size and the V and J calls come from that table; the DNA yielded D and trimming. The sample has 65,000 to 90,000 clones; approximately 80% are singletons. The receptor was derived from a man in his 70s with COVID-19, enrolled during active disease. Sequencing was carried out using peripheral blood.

The CDR3 loop reads CASSSPGSYNEQFF. DNA of the CDR3: TGTGCCAGCAGTTCCCCAGGCTCCTACAATGAGCAGTTCTTC. The rearrangement uses TRBV6-5 and TRBJ2-1; D remains unclear. Germline V CDR1 and CDR2: MNHEY, SVGAGI. V lost 4 bases and J 0 bases, leaving 7 bases between the germline ends. This CDR3 has 14 amino acids.